The clone carrying this T cell receptor (beta chain) was seen repeatedly, ten times or more. As yet, its antigen is unknown. MiXCR, applied by TCRdb to the 5' RACE reads, yields one record per CDR3 protein. The data contain 95,000 to 150,000 distinct CDR3 sequences, around 7.4% of them singletons. These data belong to a study of T cells after yellow fever vaccination. Germline V gene lookup returns CDR1 MNHNS and CDR2 SASEGT. CDR3 length: 13 residues. Losses at the gene ends were 4 bases for V and 7 bases for J; bases not matched to a gene: 2. Overall study results and limits: Post-booster repertoires again held most primary-vaccination clones (about 95% CD4, approximately 90% CD8). Some clonotypes were seen in both the CD4 and the CD8 compartments. These made up a small share and likely arose from convergent recombination.

The sequence derives from a man between 18 and 29 years old who received the YFV17D yellow fever vaccine. The sequencing used CD4+ T cells sorted from PBMCs, collected 9 to 11 days after the first yellow fever vaccination. The rearrangement uses TRBV6-1 and TRBJ1-5, with 9 positions matching TRBD1. The CDR3 DNA sequence: TGTGCCAGCAGTGTCGACAGGGGGCAGCCCCAGCATTTT. As protein: CASSVDRGQPQHF.